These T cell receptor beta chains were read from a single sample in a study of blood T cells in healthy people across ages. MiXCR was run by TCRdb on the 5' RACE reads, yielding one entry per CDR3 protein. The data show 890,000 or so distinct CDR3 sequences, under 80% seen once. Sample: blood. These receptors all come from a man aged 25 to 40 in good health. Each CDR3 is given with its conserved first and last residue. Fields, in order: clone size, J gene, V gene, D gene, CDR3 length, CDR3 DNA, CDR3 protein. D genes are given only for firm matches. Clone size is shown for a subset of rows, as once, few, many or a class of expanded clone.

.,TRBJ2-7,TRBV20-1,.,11,TGCAGTGCCAGGGCAGGGCGCGAGCAGTACTTC,CSARAGREQYF
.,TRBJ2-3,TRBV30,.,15,TGTGCCTGGAACCGGGACTCGCGAAACCCAGATACGCAGTATTTT,CAWNRDSRNPDTQYF
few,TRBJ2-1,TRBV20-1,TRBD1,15,TGCAGTGCCACCGTGGGGACAGGGGCAGGTAATGAGCAGTTCTTC,CSATVGTGAGNEQFF
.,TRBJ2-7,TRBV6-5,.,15,TGTGCCAGCAGCCCTCGGGACGGACGTCCCTACGAGCAGTACTTC,CASSPRDGRPYEQYF
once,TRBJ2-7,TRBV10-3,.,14,TGTGCCATCAGTCCTTCAACGGAAGTCTACGAGCAGTACTTC,CAISPSTEVYEQYF
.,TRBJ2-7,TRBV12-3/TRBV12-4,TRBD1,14,TGTGCCAGCAGTTTTTTGACAGGGGCCTACGAGCAGTACTTC,CASSFLTGAYEQYF
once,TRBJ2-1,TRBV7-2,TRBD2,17,TGTGCCAGCAGCTTAGCTAGGACTAGCGGGGTGGGGGGAGAGCAGTTCTTC,CASSLARTSGVGGEQFF
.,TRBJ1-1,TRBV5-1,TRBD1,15,TGCGCCAGCAGCTGGACAGGGGGCGAGAACACTGAAGCTTTCTTT,CASSWTGGENTEAFF
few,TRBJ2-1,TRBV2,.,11,TGTGCCAGCATCCAGGGAAATGAGCAGTTCTTC,CASIQGNEQFF
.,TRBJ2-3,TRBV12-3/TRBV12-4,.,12,TGTGCCAGCAGAGGACTAACAGATGTGCAGTATTTT,CASRGLTDVQYF
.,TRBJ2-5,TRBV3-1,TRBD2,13,TGTGCCAGCGGGGGGGACTTTAGAGGGGAGCAGTACTTC,CASGGDFRGEQYF
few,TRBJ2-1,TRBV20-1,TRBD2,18,TGCAGTGCAAGCCCTTATCGAGCGGGGGGCCTACTATACAATGAGCAGTTCTTC,CSASPYRAGGLLYNEQFF
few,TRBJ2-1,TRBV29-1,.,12,TGCAGCGTTGATGGGAACTACAATGAGCAGTTCTTC,CSVDGNYNEQFF
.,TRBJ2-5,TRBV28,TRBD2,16,TGTGCCAGCAGTTTTTCAGGTCCCGGGCTCGCGGGGGAGCAGTACTTC,CASSFSGPGLAGEQYF
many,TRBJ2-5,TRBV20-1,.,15,TGCAGTGCTCGCCGTCGGGGAGGGGGGCAAGAGACCCAGTACTTC,CSARRRGGGQETQYF
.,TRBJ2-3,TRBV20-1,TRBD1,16,TGCAGTGCTAGAAATACTCGACAGGGGGCGGAAGATACGCAGTATTTT,CSARNTRQGAEDTQYF
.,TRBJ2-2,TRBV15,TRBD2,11,TGTGCCACCCGGGAGGCCGGGGAGCTGTTTTTT,CATREAGELFF
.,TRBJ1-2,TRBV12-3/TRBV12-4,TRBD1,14,TGTGCCAGCACCGTACAGGGGGCGAGAGCTGGCTACACCTTC,CASTVQGARAGYTF
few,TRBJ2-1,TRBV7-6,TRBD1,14,TGTGCCAGCAGTAGGGGGACAGGGCTGAATGAGCAGTTCTTC,CASSRGTGLNEQFF
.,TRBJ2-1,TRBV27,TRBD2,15,TGTGCCAGCAGTTTGGTGGGACTACTTAGTAATGAGCAGTTCTTC,CASSLVGLLSNEQFF
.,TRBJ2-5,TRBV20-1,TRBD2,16,TGCAGTGCTAGAGCCCTAGCGGGGGGGTCCTACAATGAGCAGTACTTC,CSARALAGGSYNEQYF
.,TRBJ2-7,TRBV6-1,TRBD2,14,TGTGCCAGCAGTGGGCCAGGGAGGGCACTCGAGCAGTACTTC,CASSGPGRALEQYF
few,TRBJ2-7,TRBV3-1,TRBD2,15,TGTGCCAGCAGCCCAGCGGGGGCGCCCTCCTACGAGCAGTACTTC,CASSPAGAPSYEQYF
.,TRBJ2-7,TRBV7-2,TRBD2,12,TGTGCCAGCAGGGGAGGGGCCCACGAGCAGTACTTC,CASRGGAHEQYF
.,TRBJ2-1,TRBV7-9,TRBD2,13,TGTGCCATCCTCACGGGACTAGCGGGCGAGCAGTTCTTC,CAILTGLAGEQFF
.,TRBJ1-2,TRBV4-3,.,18,TGCGCCAGCAGCCAAAGCCCCCGGGACAAGGGATCGAACTATGGCTACACCTTC,CASSQSPRDKGSNYGYTF
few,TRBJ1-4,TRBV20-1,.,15,TGCAGTGCTAGAGTCGCCCCGGGCCAGGGGGAAAAACTGTTTTTT,CSARVAPGQGEKLFF
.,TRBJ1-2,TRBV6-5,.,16,TGTGCCAGCAGTTACTCAGCACCAGCCACGGGCTATGGCTACACCTTC,CASSYSAPATGYGYTF
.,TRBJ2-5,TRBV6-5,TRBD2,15,TGTGCCAGCAGTTACTTTACTAGCGGTGGGGAGACCCAGTACTTC,CASSYFTSGGETQYF
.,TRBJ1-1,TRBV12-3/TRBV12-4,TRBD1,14,TGTGCCAGCAGAAAGGGACAGGGAGGCACTGAAGCTTTCTTT,CASRKGQGGTEAFF
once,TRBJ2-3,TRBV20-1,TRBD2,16,TGCAGTGCTAGTAAGACTAGCGGGGCCTGGGGAGATACGCAGTATTTT,CSASKTSGAWGDTQYF
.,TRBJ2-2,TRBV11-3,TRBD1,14,TGTGCCAGCAGCCCAAGGACAGGGGTCGGGGAGCTGTTTTTT,CASSPRTGVGELFF
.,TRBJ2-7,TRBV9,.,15,TGTGCCAGCAGCGCGCGGGACAGCAGATTCTACGAGCAGTACTTC,CASSARDSRFYEQYF
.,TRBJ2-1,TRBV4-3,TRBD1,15,TGCGCCAGCTGCCTCTTGACAGGGGAAGGTCATGAGCAGTTCTTC,CASCLLTGEGHEQFF
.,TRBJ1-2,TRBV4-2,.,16,TGTGCCAGCAGCCAGACGGACGCTACCCCAAATTATGGCTACACCTTC,CASSQTDATPNYGYTF
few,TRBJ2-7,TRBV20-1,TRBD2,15,TGCAGTGCTAGAGATTTTCGAGCGGGGGATTACGAGCAGTACTTC,CSARDFRAGDYEQYF
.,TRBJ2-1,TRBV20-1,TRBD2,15,TGCAGTGCTAGAAGACTAGCGGGGGAAGACAATGAGCAGTTCTTC,CSARRLAGEDNEQFF
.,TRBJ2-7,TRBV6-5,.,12,TGTGCCAGCAAGGGACGAAGCCTGATAGAGTACTTC,CASKGRSLIEYF
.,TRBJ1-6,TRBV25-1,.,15,TGTGCCAGCAGTGAATATAGGCCATCCAATTCACCCCTCCACTTT,CASSEYRPSNSPLHF
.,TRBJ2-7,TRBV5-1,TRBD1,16,TGCGCCAGCAGCTTTGGAACGGGACAGGGAATATACGAGCAGTACTTC,CASSFGTGQGIYEQYF
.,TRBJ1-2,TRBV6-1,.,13,TGTGCCAGCAGTGATTCAAGGCGGTATGGCTACACCTTC,CASSDSRRYGYTF
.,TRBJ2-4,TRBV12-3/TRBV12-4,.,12,TGTGCCAGCACCCTGGGCTTAGGCATTCAGTACTTC,CASTLGLGIQYF
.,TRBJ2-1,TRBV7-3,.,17,TGTGCCAGCAGCCTACACAGTATGGGGAGCTCCTACAATGAGCGGTTCTTC,CASSLHSMGSSYNERFF
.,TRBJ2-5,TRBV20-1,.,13,TGCAGTGCTCTCCGGATATCCCCAGAGACCCAGTACTTC,CSALRISPETQYF
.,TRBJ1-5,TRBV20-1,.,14,TGCAGTGCTAGGGGCCCGCTGAACAATCAGCCCCAGCATTTT,CSARGPLNNQPQHF